This T cell receptor (beta chain) was sequenced during a study of T cell responses to AZD1222 COVID-19 vaccine. Clones were sequenced by immunoSEQ multiplex PCR, and TCRdb holds only the in-frame ones, with some missing. This table has 110,000 or so clones, 80% to 90% appearing once. V lost 3 bases, J lost 0 bases, and 6 bases lay in between. The CDR3 spans 13 residues. From germline, CDR1 is KGHSH and CDR2 LQKENI. The sequences come from peripheral blood, collected 28 days after the second AZD1222 dose. The source of this sequence is an adult who received the AZD1222 COVID-19 vaccine. The chain is built from TRBV18 and TRBJ2-7; D uncertain. The chain's CDR3 is CASSPAVSYEQYF. Here the CDR3 DNA reads TGTGCCAGCTCACCTGCAGTCTCCTACGAGCAGTACTTC. Filled out from reference TRBV18 and TRBJ2-7, the complete variable domain reads NAGVMQNPRHLVRRRGQEARLRCSPMKGHSHVYWYRQLPEEGLKFMVYLQKENIIDESGMPKERFSAEFPKEGPSILRIQQVVRGDSAAYFCASSPAVSYEQYFGPGTRLTVT.